This record concerns one TCR beta chain sequence. The record originates from a study of blood T cell repertoires in COVID-19. The table came from immunoSEQ multiplex PCR; TCRdb's copy has only in-frame clones and leaves some out. This table holds 200,000 to 250,000 clones, 90% found once. This study enrolled people aged 18 to 89 from about 26 US geographic areas. Material: PBMCs or T cells enriched from blood (not recorded which). The TCR was taken from a man aged 25 to 40 who had been exposed to COVID-19.

The CDR3 spells CASSLITSGGITDTQYF. CDR3 in DNA: TGTGCCAGCAGCTTAATCACTAGCGGGGGTATAACAGATACGCAGTATTTT. The V and J genes are TRBV7-9 and TRBJ2-3, with 11 bases matching TRBD2. The V gene's germline CDR1 is SEHNR and CDR2 FQNEAQ (reference sequence). This CDR3 is 17 amino acids long. J was trimmed by 3 bases and V by 2 bases; bases with no gene match: 7.